The 26 T cell receptor beta chains presented below share a single source sample, sequenced in a study of cytomegalovirus exposure and HLA in healthy donors. The primer mix had 60 Vbeta and 13 Jbeta primers. Sequenced by immunoSEQ multiplex PCR; TCRdb stores in-frame clones only, minus some. The profile shows 90,000 to 120,000 clones, roughly 82% of them singletons. The sample taken for sequencing was PBMCs. The receptors here all came from a male donor in good health and CMV-seronegative.

The chain couples TRBV5-4 to TRBJ1-1; D perhaps matches TRBD1 (5 bases). The germline V gene encodes CDR1 SGHNT and CDR2 YYREEE (reference sequence). This CDR3 has 13 residues. V dropped 0 bases and J dropped 3 bases, with 6 bases sitting between them. CDR3 residues: CASSLGQHTEAFF. The CDR3 DNA is TGTGCCAGCAGCTTGGGACAGCACACTGAAGCTTTCTTT.

This chain links TRBV19 with TRBJ1-3; 8 bases are shared with TRBD1. This CDR3 has 15 amino acids. The ends lost 6 bases at V and 1 base at J; junction bases unmatched: 5. CDR1 is LNHDA, CDR2 SQIVND, per germline (reference sequence). CDR3 loop: CASRGTGLSGNTIYF. The CDR3 DNA reads as TGTGCCAGTAGGGGGACAGGCCTTTCTGGAAACACCATATATTTT.

About this clone: The sample holds other DNA sequences that translate to the same CDR3. This chain connects TRBV28 to TRBJ1-5; possibly TRBD1 for D (6 bases). CDR3 length equals 14 residues. The germline CDR1 and CDR2 sequences are MDHEN and SYDVKM. Deletions cut 3 bases from V and 6 bases from J, with 12 bases between. In DNA, the CDR3 is TGTGCCAGCAGTTTGCAGGGGTTCTCTCAGCCCCAGCATTTT. Translated: CASSLQGFSQPQHF.

The chain is built from TRBV5-4 and TRBJ2-7, with 9 bases that match TRBD1. V was pared by 6 bases and J by 0 bases, with 4 bases of the junction left unmatched. The germline V gene has CDR1 SGHNT and CDR2 YYREEE (reference sequence). This CDR3 region has 14 residues. This CDR3 reads CASTETGGSYEQYF. As DNA, the CDR3 is TGTGCCAGCACCGAGACAGGGGGCTCCTACGAGCAGTACTTC.

This chain connects TRBV13 to TRBJ2-3; 7 nucleotides line up with TRBD1. V lost 4 bases and J lost 8; bases outside the gene matches: 12. CDR1 and CDR2 from the germline V gene are PRHDT and FYEKMQ (reference sequence). The CDR3 contains 15 residues. CDR3 coding DNA: TGTGCCAGCAGCTCCATCACAGGGGTATACGGTACGCAGTATTTT. Translating gives CASSSITGVYGTQYF. The full variable domain, rest sourced from reference TRBV13 and TRBJ2-3, is AAGVIQSPRHLIKEKRETATLKCYPIPRHDTVYWYQQGPGQDPQFLISFYEKMQSDKGSIPDRFSAQQFSDYHSELNMSSLELGDSALYFCASSSITGVYGTQYFGPGTRLTVL.

V is TRBV15 and J is TRBJ1-3; D is unresolved. The germline V gene encodes CDR1 LNHNV and CDR2 YYDKDF (reference sequence). CDR3 size: 15 residues. V was shortened by 0 bases and J by 4 bases, with 10 bases between the two germline ends. The CDR3 DNA reads as TGTGCCACCAGCAGAGATTGGTCAGTAGGAAACACCATATATTTT. This translates into CATSRDWSVGNTIYF. Complete variable domain (other parts from reference TRBV15 and TRBJ1-3): DAMVIQNPRYQVTQFGKPVTLSCSQTLNHNVMYWYQQKSSQAPKLLFHYYDKDFNNEADTPDNFQSRRPNTSFCFLDIRSPGLGDTAMYLCATSRDWSVGNTIYFGEGSWLTVV.

This clone was found a few times. The chain carries TRBV6-1 and TRBJ2-7, with D possibly TRBD2 on 6 matching bases. CDR1 and CDR2 from the germline V gene are MNHNS and SASEGT. Trimming left V 6 bases short and J 3 bases short, with 12 bases between. The CDR3 runs 13 residues. The CDR3: CASSSTGSYEQYF. The CDR3 DNA follows: TGTGCCAGCAGCTCCACCGGGAGCTACGAGCAGTACTTC.

The genes are TRBV29-1 and TRBJ2-7; TRBD2 matches at 10 bases. The length of the CDR3 is 13 residues. Germline CDR1 SQVTM, CDR2 ANQGSEA. J was trimmed by 6 bases and V by 6 bases; bases with no gene match: 8. The CDR3 region is CSVGLAGAREQYF. For the CDR3, the DNA is TGCAGCGTCGGCCTAGCGGGAGCTCGCGAGCAGTACTTC.

The CDR3 nucleotides are TGTGCCAGCAGCCTACAAGGGGATAGCGGTACCTACGAGCAGTACTTC. Translating gives CASSLQGDSGTYEQYF. V usage is TRBV4-2 and J usage is TRBJ2-7; D perhaps matches TRBD2 (6 bases). The CDR3 has 16 amino acids. V gave up 4 bases and J gave up 2 bases, with 18 bases separating them. The germline CDR1 and CDR2 sequences are LGHNA and YNFKEQ.

The rearrangement uses TRBV19 and TRBJ2-5, with D possibly being TRBD2 (7 bases). The germline CDR1 and CDR2 sequences are LNHDA and SQIVND (reference sequence). V shed 7 bases and J shed 4 bases, with 16 bases lying between them. The CDR3 is made up of 14 amino acids. CDR3: CASTNRAGAETQYF. The CDR3 nucleotides are TGTGCCAGTACTAACAGGGCGGGGGCAGAGACCCAGTACTTC. Combining the CDR3 with reference TRBV19 and TRBJ2-5 gives the whole variable domain DGGITQSPKYLFRKEGQNVTLSCEQNLNHDAMYWYRQDPGQGLRLIYYSQIVNDFQKGDIAEGYSVSREKKESFPLTVTSAQKNPTAFYLCASTNRAGAETQYFGPGTRLLVL.

In nucleotides, the CDR3 is TGTGCCAGCAGAACTCTCACTAGCCGAAAAGAGACCCAGTACTTC. Its protein product is CASRTLTSRKETQYF. This sequence joins TRBV27 and TRBJ2-5, with D possibly matching TRBD2 (6 bases). This CDR3 is built from 15 residues. Germline CDR1 is MNHEY and CDR2 is SMNVEV (reference sequence). Between the trimmed V and J ends, which lost 6 bases and 3 bases, there was a span of 17 bases.

The rearrangement links TRBV19 to TRBJ2-7; maybe TRBD2 (5 bases). The CDR3 has 11 amino acids. CDR1 is LNHDA, CDR2 SQIVND, per germline (reference sequence). The V end lost 1 base, the J end lost 7 bases, and 5 bases lay between the germline ends. CDR3: CASSIGGEQYF. In nucleotides, the CDR3 is TGTGCCAGTAGTATAGGAGGGGAGCAGTACTTC.

The chain is built from TRBV5-1 and TRBJ1-2; D perhaps matches TRBD1 (6 bases). The CDR3 extends over 15 amino acids. The germline V and J ends were trimmed by 7 bases and 0 bases, with 16 bases remaining between them. CDR1 SGHRS and CDR2 YFSETQ come from the germline V gene. The CDR3 is CASYPGGSSNYGYTF. The CDR3 nucleotides are TGCGCCAGCTACCCTGGGGGCAGTTCTAACTATGGCTACACCTTC.

This clone showed up just once. One end of the junction does not line up with germline, which may come from a read error. The chain couples TRBV4-1 to TRBJ2-5; 9 bases fit TRBD2. The CDR3 totals 15 residues. Germline V gives CDR1 MGHRA, CDR2 YSYEKL. CDR3 sequence reads: CASSQVAGERETKYF. In DNA form, the CDR3 reads TGCGCCAGCAGCCAAGTAGCGGGAGAACGAGAGACCAAGTACTTC.

The chain uses TRBV11-2 and TRBJ2-3; 8 positions match TRBD2. Per the germline V gene, CDR1 is SGHAT and CDR2 is FQNNGV. The V segment lost 5 bases and the J segment 0 bases; nucleotides outside the gene matches: 4. There are 15 residues in the CDR3. CDR3 in DNA: TGTGCCAGCAGCCCCGGGACTAGGAGCACAGATACGCAGTATTTT. Translation gives CASSPGTRSTDTQYF. The full variable domain, with the rest looked up from reference TRBV11-2 and TRBJ2-3, is EAGVAQSPRYKIIEKRQSVAFWCNPISGHATLYWYQQILGQGPKLLIQFQNNGVVDDSQLPKDRFSAERLKGVDSTLKIQPAKLEDSAVYLCASSPGTRSTDTQYFGPGTRLTVL.

This chain connects TRBV5-6 to TRBJ2-7; weak D call: TRBD2 (5 bases). This CDR3 has 14 residues. V was clipped by 3 bases and J by 0 bases, with 10 bases between them. Per the germline V gene, CDR1 is SGHDT and CDR2 is YYEEEE. CDR3 bases: TGTGCCAGCAGCTCGCCGGGATACTCCTACGAGCAGTACTTC. Amino acids: CASSSPGYSYEQYF.

This chain links TRBV10-1 with TRBJ2-1; D may be TRBD1 (5 bases). This CDR3 contains 14 residues. Germline V gene lookup returns CDR1 WNHNN and CDR2 SYGVQD (reference sequence). V was trimmed by 0 bases and J by 6 bases, leaving 9 bases between them. CDR3 region: CASSESRTLNEQFF. The DNA for the CDR3 is TGCGCCAGCAGTGAGTCTAGGACACTCAATGAGCAGTTCTTC.

This clone was observed a handful of times. The CDR3, as DNA: TGTGCCAGCAGCCGAACGACGGGATACAATCAGCCCCAGCATTTT. It yields the protein CASSRTTGYNQPQHF. The V call is TRBV27, the J call TRBJ1-5; no clear D gene. Trimming removed 6 bases from V and 3 bases from J, with 15 bases in between. CDR1 is MNHEY and CDR2 is SMNVEV in the germline V gene (reference sequence). This CDR3 contains 15 residues.

This clone has just one count. V gene TRBV7-2 combines with J gene TRBJ2-5, with TRBD1 matching 7 bases. The J call could be wrong; TRBJ2-7 is a better fit for the DNA end. The CDR3 contains 15 residues. Germline V CDR1 and CDR2: SGHTA, FQGNSA. CDR3 coding DNA: TGTGCCAGCAGCTACATCTTTCAGGGACAGTACGAGCAGTACTTC. Its translation: CASSYIFQGQYEQYF.

This clone was picked up a small number of times. The gene calls are TRBV5-1 and TRBJ1-2; 9 nucleotides line up with TRBD1. Trimming removed 7 bases from V and 4 bases from J; junction bases left unmatched: 11. Germline loops: CDR1 SGHRS, CDR2 YFSETQ. The CDR3 extends over 15 amino acids. The CDR3 here is CASGTGSELGYGYTF. CDR3 bases: TGCGCCAGCGGGACAGGGAGTGAGTTAGGCTATGGCTACACCTTC.

The CDR3 bases are TGCAGCGTTTCCGGGACAGGGGGCGTAGACACTGAAGCTTTCTTT. Protein product: CSVSGTGGVDTEAFF. The gene calls are TRBV29-1 and TRBJ1-1, with TRBD1 identical over 12 bases. Per the germline V gene, CDR1 is SQVTM and CDR2 is ANQGSEA. This CDR3 spans 15 amino acids. V was clipped by 5 bases and J by 3 bases; unmatched bases: 7. The complete variable domain, with remaining parts taken from reference TRBV29-1 and TRBJ1-1, reads SAVISQKPSRDICQRGTSLTIQCQVDSQVTMMFWYRQQPGQSLTLIATANQGSEATYESGFVIDKFPISRPNLTFSTLTVSNMSPEDSSIYLCSVSGTGGVDTEAFFGQGTRLTVV.

The chain uses TRBV9 and TRBJ2-7, with 12 bases lining up with TRBD2. Trimming at V came to 0 bases and at J to 2 bases, leaving 12 bases not matched to a gene. CDR1 SGDLS and CDR2 YYNGEE come from the germline V gene. This CDR3 has 19 amino acids. CDR3 protein: CASSVDSGLAGGPPYEQYF. The CDR3 region has the DNA TGTGCCAGCAGCGTAGATTCAGGGCTAGCGGGAGGGCCCCCCTACGAGCAGTACTTC.

This clone was observed a few times. J is TRBJ1-4 and V is TRBV25-1; D unclear. This CDR3 is 17 amino acids long. V lost 5 bases and J lost 8, with 24 bases in between. Germline assignment: CDR1 MGHDK and CDR2 SYGVNS. The CDR3 sequence is CASSLTLDPGIGEKLFF. As DNA, the CDR3 is TGTGCCAGCAGTCTAACCCTTGACCCGGGAATAGGAGAAAAACTGTTTTTT.

This chain uses TRBV6-5 with TRBJ1-5; possible D gene TRBD1, 5 bases. Trimming stripped 4 bases from V and 4 bases from J, with 14 bases between. The CDR3 loop spans 15 amino acids. CDR1 and CDR2 (germline): MNHEY, SVGAGI. This chain's CDR3 is CASSSDAGGNQPQHF. The CDR3 nucleotides are TGTGCCAGCAGTTCCGATGCCGGGGGGAATCAGCCCCAGCATTTT.

V is TRBV30 and J is TRBJ1-2; 8 bases are shared with TRBD1. Germline lookup yields CDR1 GTSNPN and CDR2 SVGIG (reference sequence). The CDR3 has 17 amino acids. V gave up 2 bases and J gave up 5 bases; unmatched junction bases: 16. The CDR3 is CAWSPGGGQGARYGYTF. CDR3 in DNA: TGTGCCTGGAGTCCCGGTGGGGGGCAGGGGGCCCGATATGGCTACACCTTC.

V gene TRBV7-9 combines with J gene TRBJ1-5; 10 bases are a match to TRBD1. CDR3 length: 14 amino acids. V gave up 3 bases and J gave up 5 bases; unmatched junction bases: 1. CDR1 and CDR2 from the germline V gene are SEHNR and FQNEAQ (reference sequence). This chain's CDR3 is CASSLTGGDQPQHF. The DNA of the CDR3 is TGTGCCAGCAGCTTGACAGGGGGCGATCAGCCCCAGCATTTT.